The present T cell receptor beta chain was sequenced within a study of T cell responses to AZD1222 COVID-19 vaccine. Study information: The analysis combined second doses at about 4 or about 12 weeks.

Produced via immunoSEQ multiplex PCR; TCRdb's table is partial and in-frame only. In the table there are around 97,000 clones, 91% of which are singletons. Overall study results and limits: Reportedly, nearly half of unique spike TCRs recognized epitopes outside B.1.351/B.1.1.7 mutations. Repertoires were obtained solely post-peak T cell response. At 160-218 and 743-854, vaccine-associated CD4 TCRs were dominant, and they spanned spike.

As regards this clone: Its specificity is unknown. Other DNA variants within this sample encode the same CDR3.

This specimen was peripheral blood, taken on day 0 of AZD1222 vaccination. The sequence was collected from an adult in good health.

DNA for the CDR3: TGTGCCAGCAGCTTAGGGACGAGTGGCGAGCAGTACTTC. Translation gives CASSLGTSGEQYF. The chain couples TRBV7-2 to TRBJ2-7; no firm D call. Germline assignment: CDR1 SGHTA and CDR2 FQGNSA. The germline V and J ends were trimmed by 1 base and 6 bases, with 10 bases remaining between them. The CDR3 sequence is 13 residues long. Complete variable domain (other parts from reference TRBV7-2 and TRBJ2-7): GAGVSQSPSNKVTEKGKDVELRCDPISGHTALYWYRQSLGQGLEFLIYFQGNSAPDKSGLPSDRFSAERTGGSVSTLTIQRTQQEDSAVYLCASSLGTSGEQYFGPGTRLTVT.